These T cell receptor beta chains were read from a single sample in a study of PD-L1 blockade in urothelial cancer. Assay: immunoSEQ multiplex PCR; the TCRdb copy retains only in-frame clones and omits some. The sample has fewer than 60,000 clones; approximately 88% are singletons. Sequenced here: PBMCs, sampled around atezolizumab (anti-PD-L1) treatment. The receptors stem from a man between 45 and 60 years old with urothelial cancer. Each CDR3 is given with its conserved first and last residue. Each record gives: clone size, V gene, D gene, CDR3 length, J gene, CDR3 DNA, CDR3 protein. The D gene is left open where the match is weak. Some rows mark clone size as missing; the rest say once, few, many or name a class of expanded clone.

clone size: few; V gene: TRBV27; D gene: TRBD1; CDR3 length: 15; J gene: TRBJ1-5; CDR3 DNA: TGTGCCAGCAGGACAGGGAGCAGACGTAATCAGCCCCAGCATTTT; CDR3 protein: CASRTGSRRNQPQHF
clone size: -; V gene: TRBV15; D gene: -; CDR3 length: 14; J gene: TRBJ1-1; CDR3 DNA: TGTGCCACCAGCAGAGATGGAGAACAGGGTGAAGCTTTCTTT; CDR3 protein: CATSRDGEQGEAFF
clone size: -; V gene: TRBV6-1; D gene: TRBD1; CDR3 length: 14; J gene: TRBJ2-2; CDR3 DNA: TGTGCCAGCAGTGGAGGACAGGAGTCCGGGGAGCTGTTTTTT; CDR3 protein: CASSGGQESGELFF
clone size: -; V gene: TRBV20-1; D gene: -; CDR3 length: 11; J gene: TRBJ1-3; CDR3 DNA: TGCAGTGCGAGAGGGGGGGACACCATATATTTT; CDR3 protein: CSARGGDTIYF
clone size: -; V gene: TRBV9; D gene: -; CDR3 length: 15; J gene: TRBJ2-6; CDR3 DNA: TGTGCCAGCAACGCAGGCGCCTCTGGGGCCAACGTCCTGACTTTC; CDR3 protein: CASNAGASGANVLTF
clone size: -; V gene: TRBV4-3; D gene: TRBD2; CDR3 length: 15; J gene: TRBJ2-3; CDR3 DNA: TGCGCCAGCAGCCCGGGCGGGAGGGCCGATGGGACGCAGTATTTT; CDR3 protein: CASSPGGRADGTQYF
clone size: once; V gene: TRBV10-2; D gene: -; CDR3 length: 16; J gene: TRBJ1-3; CDR3 DNA: TGCGCCAGCAGTGAGCGGACAAATAATATCAGAAACACCATATATTTT; CDR3 protein: CASSERTNNIRNTIYF
clone size: -; V gene: TRBV2; D gene: -; CDR3 length: 12; J gene: TRBJ2-7; CDR3 DNA: TGTGCCAGCCCGAGGAGCTCCTACGAGCAGTACTTC; CDR3 protein: CASPRSSYEQYF
clone size: -; V gene: TRBV6-1; D gene: TRBD1; CDR3 length: 14; J gene: TRBJ2-7; CDR3 DNA: TGTGCCAGCAGTGAAGGACAGGGTGACTACGAGCAGTACTTC; CDR3 protein: CASSEGQGDYEQYF
clone size: -; V gene: TRBV27; D gene: TRBD2; CDR3 length: 19; J gene: TRBJ2-3; CDR3 DNA: TGTGCCAGCAGTTTATTGCGTCTAGCGGGCCTCTCTAGCACAGATACGCAGTATTTT; CDR3 protein: CASSLLRLAGLSSTDTQYF
clone size: -; V gene: TRBV4-3; D gene: TRBD1; CDR3 length: 15; J gene: TRBJ1-5; CDR3 DNA: TGCGCCAGCAGCCAGGACAGGGCTCGGAATCAGCCCCAGCATTTT; CDR3 protein: CASSQDRARNQPQHF
clone size: -; V gene: TRBV5-1; D gene: -; CDR3 length: 14; J gene: TRBJ1-5; CDR3 DNA: TGCGCCAGCAGCTACGGGGATAGCAATCAGCCCCAGCATTTT; CDR3 protein: CASSYGDSNQPQHF
clone size: -; V gene: TRBV6-6; D gene: TRBD1; CDR3 length: 15; J gene: TRBJ1-4; CDR3 DNA: TGTGCCAGCAGTGTAGACAGGGCGACTAATGAAAAACTGTTTTTT; CDR3 protein: CASSVDRATNEKLFF
clone size: few; V gene: TRBV5-1; D gene: TRBD1; CDR3 length: 13; J gene: TRBJ2-7; CDR3 DNA: TGCGCCAGCAGCCGGGACAGGGGTTACGAGCAGTACTTC; CDR3 protein: CASSRDRGYEQYF
clone size: -; V gene: TRBV7-3; D gene: -; CDR3 length: 15; J gene: TRBJ1-1; CDR3 DNA: TGTGCCAGCAGCTTAAGAGGGGGGGGGACATCTGAAGCTTTCTTT; CDR3 protein: CASSLRGGGTSEAFF
clone size: -; V gene: TRBV9; D gene: -; CDR3 length: 14; J gene: TRBJ2-5; CDR3 DNA: TGTGCCAGCAGCGTAGTGGGAGGAGGAGAGACCCAGTACTTC; CDR3 protein: CASSVVGGGETQYF
clone size: once; V gene: TRBV6-1; D gene: TRBD1; CDR3 length: 13; J gene: TRBJ1-2; CDR3 DNA: TGTGCCAGCAGTGGGACAGGAGGCCGTGGCTACACCTTC; CDR3 protein: CASSGTGGRGYTF
clone size: -; V gene: TRBV9; D gene: -; CDR3 length: 14; J gene: TRBJ1-3; CDR3 DNA: TGTGCCAGCAGCGTAGGGGCCTTTGGAAACACCATATATTTT; CDR3 protein: CASSVGAFGNTIYF
clone size: -; V gene: TRBV15; D gene: -; CDR3 length: 18; J gene: TRBJ2-1; CDR3 DNA: TGTGCCACCAGCAGAGATCGGAGAGATCTAGCCGGGTTCATTGAGCAGTTCTTC; CDR3 protein: CATSRDRRDLAGFIEQFF
clone size: -; V gene: TRBV2; D gene: TRBD2; CDR3 length: 17; J gene: TRBJ2-3; CDR3 DNA: TGTGCCAGCAGTGAATGGCGTAGCGGGGGGGCGATGGATACGCAGTATTTT; CDR3 protein: CASSEWRSGGAMDTQYF
clone size: -; V gene: TRBV2; D gene: -; CDR3 length: 13; J gene: TRBJ1-2; CDR3 DNA: TGTGCCAGCAGCGAGGACAGCCTCTATGGCTACACCTTC; CDR3 protein: CASSEDSLYGYTF
clone size: -; V gene: TRBV30; D gene: TRBD2; CDR3 length: 14; J gene: TRBJ2-1; CDR3 DNA: TGTGCCTGTTCTAGCGGGAGATTCGACAATGAGCAGTTCTTC; CDR3 protein: CACSSGRFDNEQFF
clone size: -; V gene: TRBV7-2; D gene: -; CDR3 length: 15; J gene: TRBJ2-2; CDR3 DNA: TGTGCCAGCAGCCGAGACAGGAGGAACACCGGGGAGCTGTTTTTT; CDR3 protein: CASSRDRRNTGELFF
clone size: -; V gene: TRBV11-2; D gene: TRBD1; CDR3 length: 16; J gene: TRBJ1-4; CDR3 DNA: TGTGCCAGCAGATACACCGGGACAGGGGGCGGTGAAAAACTGTTTTTT; CDR3 protein: CASRYTGTGGGEKLFF
clone size: few; V gene: TRBV28; D gene: -; CDR3 length: 17; J gene: TRBJ2-5; CDR3 DNA: TGTGCCAGCAGTTTTATTCTCGCAGCGGGGACACAAGAGACCCAGTACTTC; CDR3 protein: CASSFILAAGTQETQYF
clone size: -; V gene: TRBV12-2; D gene: -; CDR3 length: 16; J gene: TRBJ2-3; CDR3 DNA: TGTGCAAGTCGCTTAGCGAAGGGGAATACCACAGATACGCAGTATTTT; CDR3 protein: CASRLAKGNTTDTQYF
clone size: few; V gene: TRBV10-1; D gene: -; CDR3 length: 13; J gene: TRBJ2-3; CDR3 DNA: TGCGCCAGCAGTGGACAGGTTCAAGATACGCAGTATTTT; CDR3 protein: CASSGQVQDTQYF
clone size: -; V gene: TRBV14; D gene: TRBD1; CDR3 length: 16; J gene: TRBJ2-1; CDR3 DNA: TGTGCCAGCAGCCGTCGAGACAGGGGCACCTACAATGAGCAGTTCTTC; CDR3 protein: CASSRRDRGTYNEQFF
clone size: -; V gene: TRBV25-1; D gene: -; CDR3 length: 15; J gene: TRBJ2-1; CDR3 DNA: TGTGCCAGCAGTGAATATACGAGCTCCTACAATGAGCAGTTCTTC; CDR3 protein: CASSEYTSSYNEQFF
clone size: -; V gene: TRBV9; D gene: TRBD2; CDR3 length: 16; J gene: TRBJ2-1; CDR3 DNA: TGTGCCAGCAGCGTAGGCGGGGGGGTGAACTACAATGAGCAGTTCTTC; CDR3 protein: CASSVGGGVNYNEQFF
clone size: -; V gene: TRBV7-2; D gene: -; CDR3 length: 16; J gene: TRBJ2-1; CDR3 DNA: TGTGCCAGCAGCCCAATCCAGCGGAGCTCCTACAATGAGCAGTTCTTC; CDR3 protein: CASSPIQRSSYNEQFF
clone size: -; V gene: TRBV9; D gene: TRBD2; CDR3 length: 15; J gene: TRBJ2-5; CDR3 DNA: TGTGCCAGCAGCGTAGGACTAGCGGGGAGGGAGACCCAGTACTTC; CDR3 protein: CASSVGLAGRETQYF
clone size: -; V gene: TRBV30; D gene: TRBD2; CDR3 length: 11; J gene: TRBJ2-3; CDR3 DNA: TGTGCCTGGGAGGTGGGGGGGACGCAGTATTTT; CDR3 protein: CAWEVGGTQYF
clone size: -; V gene: TRBV19; D gene: TRBD1; CDR3 length: 15; J gene: TRBJ2-4; CDR3 DNA: TGTGCCAGTAGTCTCCAGGGGGCTGCAAAAAACATTCAGTACTTC; CDR3 protein: CASSLQGAAKNIQYF
clone size: -; V gene: TRBV7-9; D gene: TRBD2; CDR3 length: 16; J gene: TRBJ2-5; CDR3 DNA: TGTGCCAGCAGCTTAGGCACTAGCGGGGGTCAAGAGACCCAGTACTTC; CDR3 protein: CASSLGTSGGQETQYF
clone size: -; V gene: TRBV4-1; D gene: TRBD2; CDR3 length: 17; J gene: TRBJ2-5; CDR3 DNA: TGCGCCAGCAGCCAAGGCCGGCTAGCGGGAGGGTTGAAGACCCAGTACTTC; CDR3 protein: CASSQGRLAGGLKTQYF
clone size: -; V gene: TRBV19; D gene: TRBD1; CDR3 length: 15; J gene: TRBJ2-1; CDR3 DNA: TGTGCCAGTAGGGCCCGGGACAGGGCCTACAATGAGCAGTTCTTC; CDR3 protein: CASRARDRAYNEQFF
clone size: -; V gene: TRBV10-1; D gene: -; CDR3 length: 13; J gene: TRBJ1-5; CDR3 DNA: TGCGCCAGCAGTGAGTCCGTTAGCGGGCCCCAGCATTTT; CDR3 protein: CASSESVSGPQHF
clone size: -; V gene: TRBV11-2; D gene: -; CDR3 length: 14; J gene: TRBJ1-5; CDR3 DNA: TGTGCCAGCAGCCCCGGGTTTAGCAATCAGCCCCAGCATTTT; CDR3 protein: CASSPGFSNQPQHF
clone size: -; V gene: TRBV10-1; D gene: -; CDR3 length: 12; J gene: TRBJ2-1; CDR3 DNA: TGCGCCAGCAGCGGGAACTATGATGAGCAGTTCTTC; CDR3 protein: CASSGNYDEQFF
clone size: -; V gene: TRBV6-5; D gene: TRBD2; CDR3 length: 14; J gene: TRBJ2-1; CDR3 DNA: TGTGCCAGCAGGAGACTAGCGGGAGCTAATGAGCAGTTCTTC; CDR3 protein: CASRRLAGANEQFF
clone size: -; V gene: TRBV5-4; D gene: -; CDR3 length: 16; J gene: TRBJ2-1; CDR3 DNA: TGTGCCAGCAGCTTGGGAGATGGCAGAGGGGGAAATGAGCAGTTCTTC; CDR3 protein: CASSLGDGRGGNEQFF
clone size: -; V gene: TRBV5-8; D gene: -; CDR3 length: 15; J gene: TRBJ2-3; CDR3 DNA: TGTGCCAGCAGCTTGGGTGACAGGGGAGGGGATACGCAGTATTTT; CDR3 protein: CASSLGDRGGDTQYF
clone size: -; V gene: TRBV9; D gene: TRBD2; CDR3 length: 15; J gene: TRBJ2-3; CDR3 DNA: TGTGCCAGCAGCTCCCGAGCGGGAGGCCGCAATACGCAGTATTTT; CDR3 protein: CASSSRAGGRNTQYF
clone size: -; V gene: TRBV27; D gene: -; CDR3 length: 14; J gene: TRBJ2-7; CDR3 DNA: TGTGCCAGCAGCAGTGGCTTGGACAGCTACGAGCAGTACTTC; CDR3 protein: CASSSGLDSYEQYF
clone size: few; V gene: TRBV2; D gene: -; CDR3 length: 12; J gene: TRBJ2-7; CDR3 DNA: TGTGCCAGCAAAAGGGGTTTCGACGAGCAGTACTTC; CDR3 protein: CASKRGFDEQYF
clone size: -; V gene: TRBV27; D gene: TRBD1; CDR3 length: 17; J gene: TRBJ1-5; CDR3 DNA: TGTGCCAGCAGTTTAATGCCTGGGACAGGGGGGAGTCAGCCCCAGCATTTT; CDR3 protein: CASSLMPGTGGSQPQHF
clone size: -; V gene: TRBV7-9; D gene: -; CDR3 length: 14; J gene: TRBJ1-2; CDR3 DNA: TGTGCCAGCAGCTTAGACGCAACTCTCTATGGCTACACCTTC; CDR3 protein: CASSLDATLYGYTF
clone size: -; V gene: TRBV5-1; D gene: -; CDR3 length: 16; J gene: TRBJ2-5; CDR3 DNA: TGCGCCAGCAGCTTGAGATCCGGTCTTAACGGGGAGACCCAGTACTTC; CDR3 protein: CASSLRSGLNGETQYF
clone size: -; V gene: TRBV11-2; D gene: TRBD1; CDR3 length: 16; J gene: TRBJ1-5; CDR3 DNA: TGTGCCAGCAGCGCAACGGGACAGGGGGCCGGTCAGCCCCAGCATTTT; CDR3 protein: CASSATGQGAGQPQHF
clone size: -; V gene: TRBV11-3; D gene: -; CDR3 length: 13; J gene: TRBJ2-5; CDR3 DNA: TGTGCCAGCAGCACGTTCGGGGGAGAGACCCAGTACTTC; CDR3 protein: CASSTFGGETQYF
clone size: -; V gene: TRBV7-4; D gene: TRBD1; CDR3 length: 19; J gene: TRBJ1-3; CDR3 DNA: TGTGCCAGCAGCTTTCCGGGACAGGTTTTTTCTCGCTCTGGAAACACCATATATTTT; CDR3 protein: CASSFPGQVFSRSGNTIYF
clone size: -; V gene: TRBV21-1; D gene: -; CDR3 length: 15; J gene: TRBJ1-2; CDR3 DNA: TGTGCCAGCATCCTTAGGAGGGACGAAAACTATGGCTACACCTTC; CDR3 protein: CASILRRDENYGYTF
clone size: once; V gene: TRBV7-2; D gene: -; CDR3 length: 14; J gene: TRBJ2-4; CDR3 DNA: TGTGCCAGCAGCTTAGCGGGGCGTGGAAACATTCAGTACTTC; CDR3 protein: CASSLAGRGNIQYF